Only a few counts were recorded for the clone carrying this TCR beta chain. The antigen remains undetermined. The data derive from a study of beta chain features in type 1 diabetes. The wider study: All samples together contributed 95 million to 110 million sorted cells for examination. Study observations and caveats: Patients with Type 1 diabetes showed moderately but significantly shorter TCRB CDR3s in all four CD4+ subsets. Diminished insertions and augmented deletions at VDJ junctions characterized type 1 diabetes patients.

The junction had 6 bases not matched to a gene; V was cut back by 5 bases and J by 6 bases. The CDR3 covers 14 residues. Germline assignment: CDR1 SGHTA and CDR2 FQGNSA. Per donor, one heparinised blood draw averaged approximately 120 mL. In all sorted populations, purity surpassed 98%. Expressed TCRB transcripts got sequenced, as all isolated RNA was reverse transcribed. Libraries were prepared by immunoSEQ multiplex PCR; TCRdb keeps only in-frame clonotypes and omits some of them. The table records about 260,000 clones, about a fifth of them present only once. This chain uses TRBV7-2 with TRBJ1-5; TRBD1 aligns across 8 bases. The sample taken for sequencing was naive CD4+ T cells from blood. This receptor was identified in a middle-aged woman with type 1 diabetes. The CDR3 DNA follows: TGTGCCAGCAGCCTTGACAGGGGCAGTCAGCCCCAGCATTTT. This encodes CASSLDRGSQPQHF.